This entry concerns a single TCR beta chain. The CDR3 totals 16 residues. The germline V gene has CDR1 MNHEY and CDR2 SMNVEV (reference sequence). Trimming cost V 5 bases and J 4 bases, with 21 bases left between them. This record belongs to a study of control samples from healthy donors and cancer patients. Sequencing used immunoSEQ multiplex PCR; TCRdb keeps in-frame clones, though not all of them. The sample has 95,000 to 130,000 clones, over 75% seen once; the top ten hold about 1.1%. Sequenced: PBMCs. V usage is TRBV27 and J usage is TRBJ2-7; D gene ambiguous. The source is a woman aged 50 to 65 with colorectal cancer. CDR3 in amino acids: CASSPADANPHYEQYF. In DNA form, the CDR3 reads TGTGCCAGCAGTCCCGCGGACGCCAACCCCCATTACGAGCAGTACTTC.